These 19 T cell receptor beta chains were all obtained from the same sample, sequenced in a study of blood T cell repertoires in COVID-19. Data came from immunoSEQ multiplex PCR; TCRdb stores just in-frame clones and leaves some out. The sample holds 250,000 or so clones, approximately 88% seen once. Sequencing was done on a sample of PBMCs or T cells enriched from blood (not recorded which). The receptor source for this set is a woman aged 25-40 years with acute COVID-19.

The rearrangement links TRBV6-5 to TRBJ1-1, with D maybe TRBD1 (6 bases). The CDR3 loop spans 13 amino acids. The germline CDR1 and CDR2 sequences are MNHEY and SVGAGI. Deletions cut 5 bases from V and 6 bases from J, with 13 bases between. CDR3 region: CASSTGLFAEAFF. CDR3 nucleotides: TGTGCCAGCAGTACAGGGTTGTTCGCTGAAGCTTTCTTT.

The chain couples TRBV6-5 to TRBJ2-7, with unresolved D. Trimming removed 3 bases from V and 2 bases from J, with 11 bases in between. Germline CDR1 reads MNHEY; CDR2 reads SVGAGI. CDR3 length: 14 amino acids. CDR3 nucleotides: TGTGCCAGCAGTTATGGCAGGCGTACCTACGAGCAGTACTTC. This encodes CASSYGRRTYEQYF.

The chain recombines TRBV10-3 with TRBJ2-2, with D possibly being TRBD2 (6 bases). This CDR3 comprises 14 residues. In germline, CDR1 is ENHRY, CDR2 SYGVKD. Trimming stripped 6 bases from V and 1 base from J, with 9 bases between. The CDR3 region has the DNA TGTGCCATCAGCGGTAGCGGGAACACCGGGGAGCTGTTTTTT. This encodes CAISGSGNTGELFF.

This sequence joins TRBV6-5 and TRBJ2-7; D gene uncertain. CDR1 and CDR2 from the germline V gene are MNHEY and SVGAGI. V gave up 8 bases and J gave up 5 bases, with 7 bases separating them. The CDR3 has 10 amino acids. The CDR3 loop is CASGSNEQYF. The CDR3 DNA reads TGTGCCAGCGGCTCGAACGAGCAGTACTTC.

This chain joins TRBV12-2 and TRBJ2-1; TRBD2 is taken as the D call from the table, unchecked against the DNA. TRBV12-2 is noted as a pseudogene. The length of the CDR3 is 18 residues. The CDR3 bases are TGTGCAAGTCGCCCCTACCCCTCCCTAGCGGGGGGGAGACGTGAGCAGTTCTTC. It translates to CASRPYPSLAGGRREQFF.

V is TRBV9 and J is TRBJ1-1, with D possibly TRBD1 on 5 matching bases. V was trimmed by 0 bases and J by 4 bases, leaving 10 bases between them. CDR1 SGDLS and CDR2 YYNGEE come from the germline V gene. This CDR3 is built from 14 residues. CDR3 DNA sequence: TGTGCCAGCAGCGTAGAAGGGGAGGGCACTGAAGCTTTCTTT. Its protein is CASSVEGEGTEAFF.

V gene TRBV11-2 combines with J gene TRBJ2-5, with D possibly matching TRBD1 (5 bases). Germline CDR1 SGHAT, CDR2 FQNNGV. This CDR3 is 19 amino acids long. V was cut by 0 bases and J by 0 bases, with 20 bases left in between. DNA for the CDR3: TGTGCCAGCAGCTTAGATGACGACCCGTGGGGCTTGTACCAAGAGACCCAGTACTTC. Amino acids: CASSLDDDPWGLYQETQYF.

The V call is TRBV3-1 (or the pseudogene TRBV3-2), the J call TRBJ1-5; D gene ambiguous. V lost 0 bases and J 6 bases, leaving 12 bases between the germline ends. Germline values: CDR1 LGHDT, CDR2 YNNKEL (reference sequence). This CDR3 is built from 15 residues. The CDR3: CASSQDWTGSQPQHF. CDR3 sequence (DNA): TGTGCCAGCAGCCAAGATTGGACGGGGAGTCAGCCCCAGCATTTT.

This clone was observed a few times. The CDR3 nucleotides read TGCGCCAGCAGCTTGTCCACGCCGGACAGGGACGCTGAAGCTTTCTTT. It translates to CASSLSTPDRDAEAFF. This sequence joins TRBV5-1 and TRBJ1-1; 8 nucleotides agree with TRBD1. Germline CDR1 is SGHRS and CDR2 is YFSETQ. The CDR3 covers 16 residues. Losses at the gene ends were 1 base for V and 6 bases for J; bases not matched to a gene: 11.

The chain joins TRBV29-1 to TRBJ2-1; unclear D gene. The CDR3 spans 10 residues. Germline V gene data show CDR1 as SQVTM and CDR2 as ANQGSEA. Trimming stripped 6 bases from V and 5 bases from J, with 5 bases between. Here the CDR3 DNA reads TGCAGCGTACTGAACAATGAGCAGTTCTTC. Translating gives CSVLNNEQFF.

This chain joins TRBV5-6 and TRBJ1-1; 7 positions match TRBD1. CDR1 is SGHDT, CDR2 YYEEEE, per germline. V lost 4 bases and J lost 2; bases outside the gene matches: 8. The CDR3 has 15 residues. The CDR3, as DNA: TGTGCCAGCAGCCGAGGGACAGTCTTAAACACTGAAGCTTTCTTT. This encodes CASSRGTVLNTEAFF.

The chain couples TRBV18 to TRBJ2-5; D might be TRBD1 (5 bases). The germline V and J ends were trimmed by 2 bases and 5 bases, with 9 bases remaining between them. Per germline, CDR1 KGHSH and CDR2 LQKENI. This CDR3 is 13 amino acids long. CDR3 residues: CASSPGAWETQYF. The CDR3 bases are TGTGCCAGCTCACCAGGGGCTTGGGAGACCCAGTACTTC.

The chain links TRBV29-1 to TRBJ1-2; the D is unclear. This CDR3 contains 11 residues. Germline V gene sequence: CDR1 SQVTM, CDR2 ANQGSEA. The V and J ends lost 1 base and 6 bases respectively, with 6 bases between them. CDR3 protein: CSVEGHNGYTF. The CDR3 nucleotides are TGCAGCGTTGAAGGGCACAATGGCTACACCTTC.

The rearrangement joins TRBV5-8 to TRBJ2-7; D may be TRBD1 (6 bases). In germline, CDR1 is SGHTS, CDR2 YDEGEE. V was clipped by 3 bases and J by 0 bases, with 10 bases between them. CDR3 size: 14 residues. CDR3 sequence (DNA): TGTGCCAGCAGCTCGACAGGCATCTCCTACGAGCAGTACTTC. Translating it yields CASSSTGISYEQYF.

The chain employs TRBV6-2 or TRBV6-3 and TRBJ2-3, with TRBD1 identical over 8 bases. CDR3 length: 17 amino acids. The V segment lost 2 bases and the J segment 3 bases; nucleotides outside the gene matches: 10. The germline V gene encodes CDR1 MNHEY and CDR2 SVGEGT. This CDR3 is CASSYPIPRQGTDTQYF. Here the CDR3 DNA reads TGTGCCAGCAGTTACCCAATTCCCCGACAGGGGACAGATACGCAGTATTTT.

This chain uses TRBV4-1 with TRBJ1-2; no definite D call. CDR1 is MGHRA, CDR2 YSYEKL, per germline. The CDR3 is made up of 14 amino acids. V lost 0 bases and J 2 bases, leaving 7 bases between the germline ends. CDR3: CASSQETGNYGYTF. Written as DNA, the CDR3 is TGCGCCAGCAGCCAAGAAACGGGAAACTATGGCTACACCTTC.

The chain couples TRBV4-1 to TRBJ1-1; D not resolved. CDR3 size: 12 residues. Deletions cut 3 bases from V and 7 bases from J, with 9 bases between. The germline V gene encodes CDR1 MGHRA and CDR2 YSYEKL. CDR3 DNA: TGCGCCAGCAGCCAGGTTGAGAGTGAAGCTTTCTTT. Its translation is CASSQVESEAFF.

V usage is TRBV12-5 and J usage is TRBJ1-5; 9 bases line up with TRBD1. Germline trimming cut 2 bases from V and 2 bases from J; bases unmatched to any gene: 13. Germline loops: CDR1 LGHNT, CDR2 FRNRAP. The CDR3 consists of 19 residues. The CDR3 loop reads CASGLLRGQGIRGNQPQHF. The CDR3 DNA reads TGTGCTAGTGGTTTGCTCAGGGGACAGGGAATACGAGGCAATCAGCCCCAGCATTTT.

The rearrangement links TRBV11-3 to TRBJ2-1; TRBD1 matches at 11 bases. The trim removed 1 base at V and 9 bases at J, leaving 2 bases unmatched. The CDR3 totals 14 residues. The germline V gene encodes CDR1 SGHNT and CDR2 YENEEA. The CDR3 bases are TGTGCCAGCAGCTTAGGGACAGGGGGCGGTGAGCAGTTCTTC. This gives the protein CASSLGTGGGEQFF.